Listed here is a single TCR beta chain. Its antigen remains unknown. The CDR3 length is 15 residues. CDR1 is ENHRY, CDR2 SYGVKD, per germline. The germline V and J ends were trimmed by 2 bases and 4 bases, with 9 bases remaining between them. TCRdb re-called the PCR reads with MiXCR, one entry per CDR3 protein. The sample yields about half a million distinct CDR3 sequences, 20% to 25% seen once. These data come from a study of molecular identifiers for immune sequencing clone quantification. Study-level findings and limits: Clones exceeding 20 RNA copies carried over 97% of effector molecules but under 1% of naive-cell molecules.

The chain combines TRBV10-3 with TRBJ2-6; D gene ambiguous. The receptor's source is a human donor in good health. Some libraries in this study had Jurkat cell RNA spiked in. The sample was naive CD8+ T cells from blood, with Jurkat cell RNA spiked in. As for subset: FACS-sorted CD8+CD4-CCR7+CD45RA+ naive T cells. CDR3 protein: CAISEGPGGANVLTF. Written as DNA, the CDR3 is TGTGCCATCAGTGAGGGGCCTGGGGGGGCCAACGTCCTGACTTTC.